This T cell receptor beta chain came from a study of T cell responses to AZD1222 COVID-19 vaccine. Study summary: Second doses were pooled across both intervals (about 4 or about 12 weeks). Study results and caveats: Mapped onto spike, vaccine-associated CD4 TCRs spanned it and were dominant at 160-218 and 743-854. Recipients of two AZD1222 doses showed rising Spike-specific TCR breadth and depth.

This table comes from immunoSEQ multiplex PCR, and its TCRdb copy is limited to in-frame clones, with some not included. The table records approximately 190,000 clones, roughly 93% of them present only once. Of note for this clone: Antigen unknown.

This CDR3 is built from 16 residues. Trimming removed 3 bases from V and 2 bases from J; junction bases left unmatched: 3. CDR1 is LGHNA and CDR2 is YSLEER in the germline V gene. This chain links TRBV4-3 with TRBJ2-1; 11 nucleotides line up with TRBD2. The sample consisted of peripheral blood, taken on day 0 of AZD1222 vaccination. The clonotype comes from an adult in good health. The CDR3 protein is CASSQDSGGAYNEQFF. As DNA, the CDR3 is TGCGCCAGCAGCCAGGATAGCGGGGGGGCCTACAATGAGCAGTTCTTC.